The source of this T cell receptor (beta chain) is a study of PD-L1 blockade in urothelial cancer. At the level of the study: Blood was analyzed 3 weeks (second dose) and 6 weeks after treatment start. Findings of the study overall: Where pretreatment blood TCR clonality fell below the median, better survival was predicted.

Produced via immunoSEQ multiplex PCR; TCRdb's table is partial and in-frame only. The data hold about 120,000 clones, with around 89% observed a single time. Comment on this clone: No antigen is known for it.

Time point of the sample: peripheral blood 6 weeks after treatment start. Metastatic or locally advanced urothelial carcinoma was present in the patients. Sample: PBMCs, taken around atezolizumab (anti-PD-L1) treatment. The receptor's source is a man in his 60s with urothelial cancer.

The CDR3 region has the DNA TGTGCCAGCAGTGAACAGGGTGTTAGCGGGGAGCTGTTTTTT. Translating it yields CASSEQGVSGELFF. The V gene is TRBV6-1, the J gene TRBJ2-2; a weak D match, TRBD1 (5 bases). CDR1 is MNHNS, CDR2 SASEGT, per germline. V was pared by 2 bases and J by 7 bases, with 11 bases between. This CDR3 spans 14 amino acids.